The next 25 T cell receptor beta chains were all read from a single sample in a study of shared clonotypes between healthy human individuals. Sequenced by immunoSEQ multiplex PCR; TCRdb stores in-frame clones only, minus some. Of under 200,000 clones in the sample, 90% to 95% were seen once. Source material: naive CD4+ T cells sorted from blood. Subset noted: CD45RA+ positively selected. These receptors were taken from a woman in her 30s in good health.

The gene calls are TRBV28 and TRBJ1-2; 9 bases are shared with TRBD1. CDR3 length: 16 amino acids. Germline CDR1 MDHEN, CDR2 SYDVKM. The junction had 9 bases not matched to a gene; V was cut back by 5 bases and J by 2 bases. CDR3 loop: CASSGTGLPINYGYTF. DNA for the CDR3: TGTGCCAGCAGTGGGACAGGGTTGCCCATAAACTATGGCTACACCTTC.

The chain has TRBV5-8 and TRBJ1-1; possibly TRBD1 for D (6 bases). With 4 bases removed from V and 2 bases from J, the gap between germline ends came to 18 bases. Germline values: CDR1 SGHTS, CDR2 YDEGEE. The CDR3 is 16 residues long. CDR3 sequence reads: CASSPLVGGRNTEAFF. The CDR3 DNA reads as TGTGCCAGCAGCCCTTTAGTCGGGGGGCGAAACACTGAAGCTTTCTTT. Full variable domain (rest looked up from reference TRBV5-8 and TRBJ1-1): EAGVTQSPTHLIKTRGQQATLRCSPISGHTSVYWYQQALGLGLQFLLWYDEGEERNRGNFPPRFSGRQFPNYSSELNVNALELEDSALYLCASSPLVGGRNTEAFFGQGTRLTVV.

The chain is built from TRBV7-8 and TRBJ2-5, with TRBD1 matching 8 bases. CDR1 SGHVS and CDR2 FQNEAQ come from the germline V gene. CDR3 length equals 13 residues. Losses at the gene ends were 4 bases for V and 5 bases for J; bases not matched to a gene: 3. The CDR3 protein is CASSWTGFETQYF. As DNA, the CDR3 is TGTGCCAGCAGCTGGACAGGGTTCGAGACCCAGTACTTC.

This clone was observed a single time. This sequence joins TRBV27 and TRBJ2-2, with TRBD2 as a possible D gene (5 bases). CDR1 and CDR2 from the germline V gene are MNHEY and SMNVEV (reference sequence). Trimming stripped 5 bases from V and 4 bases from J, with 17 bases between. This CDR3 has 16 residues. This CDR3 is CASSPGAAFITGELFF. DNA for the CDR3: TGTGCCAGCAGTCCCGGAGCGGCTTTTATCACCGGGGAGCTGTTTTTT.

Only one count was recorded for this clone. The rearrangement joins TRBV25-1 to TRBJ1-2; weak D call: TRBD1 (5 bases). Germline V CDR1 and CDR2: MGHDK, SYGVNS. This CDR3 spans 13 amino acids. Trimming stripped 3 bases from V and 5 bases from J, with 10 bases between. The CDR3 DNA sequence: TGTGCCAGCAGTGACCCCGACAGATATGGCTACACCTTC. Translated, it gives CASSDPDRYGYTF.

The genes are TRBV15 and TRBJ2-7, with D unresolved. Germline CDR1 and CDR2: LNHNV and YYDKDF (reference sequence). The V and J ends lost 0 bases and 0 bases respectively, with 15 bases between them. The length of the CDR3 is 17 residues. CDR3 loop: CATSRDPDPWSSYEQYF. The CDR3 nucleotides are TGTGCCACCAGCAGAGACCCGGACCCTTGGAGCTCCTACGAGCAGTACTTC.

The CDR3 loop is CASSSGTGRGYTF. The DNA for the CDR3 is TGTGCCAGCTCATCTGGGACAGGCCGTGGCTACACCTTC. This sequence joins TRBV18 and TRBJ1-2; 8 nucleotides align to TRBD1. Unmatched junction bases numbered 6, after V lost 5 bases and J lost 7 bases. CDR1 KGHSH and CDR2 LQKENI come from the germline V gene. This CDR3 region has 13 residues.

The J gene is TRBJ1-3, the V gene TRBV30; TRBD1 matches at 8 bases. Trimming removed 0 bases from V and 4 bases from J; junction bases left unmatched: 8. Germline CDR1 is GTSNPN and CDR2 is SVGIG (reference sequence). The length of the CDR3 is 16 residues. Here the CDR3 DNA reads TGTGCCTGGAGTGTATTTCCCAGGGGGCGCGGAAACACCATATATTTT. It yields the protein CAWSVFPRGRGNTIYF.

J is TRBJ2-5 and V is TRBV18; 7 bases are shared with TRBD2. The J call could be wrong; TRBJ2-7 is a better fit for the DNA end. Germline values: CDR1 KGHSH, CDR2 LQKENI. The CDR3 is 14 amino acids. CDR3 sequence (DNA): TGTGCCAGCTCACCCTCGGGAGGAGTGGTCGAGCAGTACTTC. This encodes CASSPSGGVVEQYF.

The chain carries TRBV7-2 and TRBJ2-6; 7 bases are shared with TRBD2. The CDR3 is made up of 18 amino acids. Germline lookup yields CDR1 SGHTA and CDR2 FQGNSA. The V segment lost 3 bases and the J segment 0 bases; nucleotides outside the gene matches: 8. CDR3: CASSFSSGAYSGANVLTF. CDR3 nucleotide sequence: TGTGCCAGCAGCTTCTCTAGCGGAGCTTACTCTGGGGCCAACGTCCTGACTTTC.

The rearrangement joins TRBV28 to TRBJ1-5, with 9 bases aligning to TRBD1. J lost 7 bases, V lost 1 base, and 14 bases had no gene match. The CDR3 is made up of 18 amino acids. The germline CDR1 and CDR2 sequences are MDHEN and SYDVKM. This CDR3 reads CASSLFSPGQGVGQPQHF. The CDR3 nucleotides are TGTGCCAGCAGTTTATTCTCGCCGGGACAGGGAGTGGGGCAGCCCCAGCATTTT.

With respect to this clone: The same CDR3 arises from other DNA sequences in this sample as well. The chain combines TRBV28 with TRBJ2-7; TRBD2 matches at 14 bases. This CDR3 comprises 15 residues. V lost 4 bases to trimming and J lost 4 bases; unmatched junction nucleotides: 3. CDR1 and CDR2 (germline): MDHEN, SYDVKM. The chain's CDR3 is CASSSGTSGSYEQYF. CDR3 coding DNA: TGTGCCAGCAGTTCCGGGACTAGCGGGAGTTACGAGCAGTACTTC.

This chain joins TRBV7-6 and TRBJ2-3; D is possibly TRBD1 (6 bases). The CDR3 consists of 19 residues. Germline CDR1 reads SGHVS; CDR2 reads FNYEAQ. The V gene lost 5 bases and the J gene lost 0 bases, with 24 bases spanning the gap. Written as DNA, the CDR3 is TGTGCCAGCAGCGCCAGAGCGCTAGGGGGTCGTAGCAGCACAGATACGCAGTATTTT. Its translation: CASSARALGGRSSTDTQYF. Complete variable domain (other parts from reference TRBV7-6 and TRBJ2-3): GAGVSQSPRYKVTKRGQDVALRCDPISGHVSLYWYRQALGQGPEFLTYFNYEAQQDKSGLPNDRFSAERPEGSISTLTIQRTEQRDSAMYRCASSARALGGRSSTDTQYFGPGTRLTVL.

Written as DNA, the CDR3 is TGTGCCAGTAGGGACAGACTGAACACTGAAGCTTTCTTT. This encodes CASRDRLNTEAFF. The V gene is TRBV19, the J gene TRBJ1-1; possible D gene TRBD1, 6 bases. The CDR3 runs to 13 residues. Germline V gene lookup returns CDR1 LNHDA and CDR2 SQIVND (reference sequence). The V end lost 6 bases, the J end lost 0 bases, and 8 bases lay between the germline ends.

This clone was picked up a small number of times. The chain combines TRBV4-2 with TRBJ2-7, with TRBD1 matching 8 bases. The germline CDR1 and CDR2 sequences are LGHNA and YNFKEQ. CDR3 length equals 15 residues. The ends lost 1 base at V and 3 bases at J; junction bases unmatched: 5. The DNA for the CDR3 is TGTGCCAGCAGCCAAGCCCTGACAGGGGACTACGAGCAGTACTTC. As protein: CASSQALTGDYEQYF.

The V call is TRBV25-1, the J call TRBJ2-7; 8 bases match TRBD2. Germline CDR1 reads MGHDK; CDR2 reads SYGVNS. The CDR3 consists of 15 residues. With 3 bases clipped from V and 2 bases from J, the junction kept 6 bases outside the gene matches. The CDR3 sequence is CASSDPAGDTYEQYF. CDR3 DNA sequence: TGTGCCAGCAGTGACCCAGCGGGAGACACCTACGAGCAGTACTTC.

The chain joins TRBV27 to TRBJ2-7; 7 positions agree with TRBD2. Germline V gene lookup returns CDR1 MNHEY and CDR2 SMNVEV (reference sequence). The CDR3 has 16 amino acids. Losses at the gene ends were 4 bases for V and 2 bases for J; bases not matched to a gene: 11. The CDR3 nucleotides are TGTGCCAGCAGTTGGGTGCAGCGGGGAAAAGCCTACGAGCAGTACTTC. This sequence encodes CASSWVQRGKAYEQYF.

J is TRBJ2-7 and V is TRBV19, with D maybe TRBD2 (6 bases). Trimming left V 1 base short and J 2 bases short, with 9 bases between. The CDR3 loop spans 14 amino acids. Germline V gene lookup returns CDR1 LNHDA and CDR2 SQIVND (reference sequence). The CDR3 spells CASSIVGGAYEQYF. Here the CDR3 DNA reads TGTGCCAGTAGTATAGTTGGCGGGGCCTACGAGCAGTACTTC.

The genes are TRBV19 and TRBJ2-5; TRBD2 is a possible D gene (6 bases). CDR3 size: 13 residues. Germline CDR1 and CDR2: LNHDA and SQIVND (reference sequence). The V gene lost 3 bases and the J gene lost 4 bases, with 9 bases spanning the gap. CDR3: CASSMFGGETQYF. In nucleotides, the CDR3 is TGTGCCAGTAGTATGTTCGGGGGAGAGACCCAGTACTTC. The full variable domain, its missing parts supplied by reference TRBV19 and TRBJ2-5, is DGGITQSPKYLFRKEGQNVTLSCEQNLNHDAMYWYRQDPGQGLRLIYYSQIVNDFQKGDIAEGYSVSREKKESFPLTVTSAQKNPTAFYLCASSMFGGETQYFGPGTRLLVL.

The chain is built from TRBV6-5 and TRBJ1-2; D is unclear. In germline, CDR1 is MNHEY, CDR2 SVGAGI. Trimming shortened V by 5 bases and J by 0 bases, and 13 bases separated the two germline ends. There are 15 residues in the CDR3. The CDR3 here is CASSPDTTPNYGYTF. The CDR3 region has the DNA TGTGCCAGCAGTCCCGACACTACCCCTAACTATGGCTACACCTTC.

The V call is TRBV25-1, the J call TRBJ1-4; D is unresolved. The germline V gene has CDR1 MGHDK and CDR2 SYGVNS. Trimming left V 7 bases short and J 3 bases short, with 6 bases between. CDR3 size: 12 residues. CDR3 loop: CASTGSNEKLFF. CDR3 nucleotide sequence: TGTGCCAGCACCGGGTCTAATGAAAAACTGTTTTTT.

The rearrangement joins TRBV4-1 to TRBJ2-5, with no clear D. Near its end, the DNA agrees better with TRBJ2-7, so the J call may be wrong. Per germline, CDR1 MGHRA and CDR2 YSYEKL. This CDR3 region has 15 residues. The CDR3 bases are TGCGCCAGCAGCCAAGATCAGAACTCCCCCTACGAGCAGTACTTC. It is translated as CASSQDQNSPYEQYF.

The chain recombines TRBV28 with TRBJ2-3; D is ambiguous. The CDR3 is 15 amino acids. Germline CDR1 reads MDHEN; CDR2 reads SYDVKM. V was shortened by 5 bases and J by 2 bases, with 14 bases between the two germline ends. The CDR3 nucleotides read TGTGCCAGCAGTGGAACTGGTGGGATCACAGATACGCAGTATTTT. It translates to CASSGTGGITDTQYF.

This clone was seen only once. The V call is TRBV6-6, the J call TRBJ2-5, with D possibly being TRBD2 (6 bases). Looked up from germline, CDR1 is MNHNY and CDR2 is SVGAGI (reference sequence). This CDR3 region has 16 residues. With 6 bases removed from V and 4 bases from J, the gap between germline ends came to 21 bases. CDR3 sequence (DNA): TGTGCCAGCAGCCATGCCCTACGGGGGAAGATAGAGACCCAGTACTTC. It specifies CASSHALRGKIETQYF.

CDR3 sequence: CASSEYAKNYGYTF. In nucleotides, the CDR3 is TGTGCCAGCAGTGAATACGCCAAAAACTATGGCTACACCTTC. The chain links TRBV25-1 to TRBJ1-2, with D unresolved. Trimming shortened V by 0 bases and J by 2 bases, and 7 bases separated the two germline ends. The CDR3 length is 14 residues. Germline V gene lookup returns CDR1 MGHDK and CDR2 SYGVNS.